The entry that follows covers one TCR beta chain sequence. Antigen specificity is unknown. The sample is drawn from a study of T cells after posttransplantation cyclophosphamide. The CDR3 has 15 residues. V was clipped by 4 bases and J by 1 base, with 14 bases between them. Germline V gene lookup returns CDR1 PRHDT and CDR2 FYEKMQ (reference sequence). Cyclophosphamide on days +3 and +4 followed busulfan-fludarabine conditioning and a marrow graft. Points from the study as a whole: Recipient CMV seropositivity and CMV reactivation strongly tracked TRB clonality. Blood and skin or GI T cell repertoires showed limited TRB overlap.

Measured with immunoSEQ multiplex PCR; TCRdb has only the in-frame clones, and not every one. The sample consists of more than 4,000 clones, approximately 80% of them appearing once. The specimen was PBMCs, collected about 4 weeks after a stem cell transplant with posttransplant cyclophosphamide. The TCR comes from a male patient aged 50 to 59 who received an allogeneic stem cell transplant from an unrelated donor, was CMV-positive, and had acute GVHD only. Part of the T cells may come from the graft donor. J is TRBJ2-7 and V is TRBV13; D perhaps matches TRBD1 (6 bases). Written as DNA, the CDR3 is TGTGCCAGCAGCTCACTCCAACAGGGTTCCTACGAGCAGTACTTC. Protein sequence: CASSSLQQGSYEQYF.